The clone carrying this T cell receptor (beta chain) has only a few counts. The sample is drawn from a study of beta chain features in type 1 diabetes. CDR1 is SGHAT, CDR2 FQNNGV, per germline. The CDR3 runs to 12 residues. V was trimmed by 1 base and J by 6 bases, leaving 6 bases between them. The whole isolated RNA underwent reverse transcription, so sequencing captured expressed TCRB transcripts. Clones were sequenced by immunoSEQ multiplex PCR, and TCRdb holds only the in-frame ones, with some missing. This table holds about 230,000 clones, over 8.5% found once. This chain joins TRBV11-2 and TRBJ1-2; no definite D call. The source of this sequence is a woman between 18 and 29 years old in good health. Sequenced: naive CD4+ T cells from blood. The CDR3 nucleotides read TGTGCCAGCAGCTTAGCGAGGGATGGCTACACCTTC. This sequence encodes CASSLARDGYTF.